This T cell receptor (beta chain) was obtained from a study of OX40 agonist ivuxolimab in advanced cancers. Regarding the complete study: Ivuxolimab, which targeted the costimulatory receptor OX40 (CD134), was an agonistic, fully human IgG2 monoclonal antibody. Intravenous ivuxolimab was administered to patients every 2 weeks at six dose levels: 0.01, 0.1, 0.3, 1.5, 3 and 10 mg/kg. Of the approximately 54 patients in dose escalation, 19 had hepatocellular carcinoma, about 15 had melanoma, 9 had renal cell carcinoma and 9 had head and neck cancer. In the dose-escalation cohort, roughly four fifths of patients were male, and the mean age was roughly 60 years, with a range of about 23 to 85. Patients were allowed to have had prior anti-PD-1, anti-PD-L1 or anti-CTLA-4 therapy, and approximately 39% of the dose-escalation patients had been treated with checkpoint inhibitors. Three dose-escalation patients achieved partial responses, one with hepatocellular carcinoma and two with cutaneous melanoma. Peripheral TCRbeta sequencing was intended to test whether TCR sequence diversity was altered and clonal T-cell expansion was caused by ivuxolimab. The paper covers the monotherapy dose-escalation part of the phase I ivuxolimab trial, which included N of about 50 patients.

Genomic DNA was isolated from the sorted cells so that the TCRbeta CDR3 region could be sequenced. The immunoSEQ Assay was used for sequencing of TCRbeta CDR3 regions. TCRdb holds this immuneACCESS table with in-frame rearrangements only. Some clones are missing; in checked studies, unresolved V genes explain under half, and the rest has no known cause. Across this sample there are tens of thousands of clones, with around 87% seen only once. In total, the top ten clones hold over 0.75% of the sample. Overall study outcomes, separate from this receptor: Low levels of normalized T-cell clonal expansion were also seen in some patients who did not respond. In the 0.1-3.0 mg/kg groups, partial responders had among the lowest normalized peripheral clonal expansion, particularly in CD8+ T cells. After ivuxolimab, more expanded clones were found on average in CD8+ T cells than in CD4+ T cells. At doses of 0.1 to 3.0 mg/kg, clonal expansion of both CD4+ and CD8+ blood T cells was observed from baseline to week 6. The antigen specificity of the peripheral T cells that underwent clonal expansion was not determined.

Patients with a history of autoimmune disease or receiving systemic immunosuppression were excluded from the trial. Peripheral blood for TCR sequencing was collected from all dose cohorts at baseline, on cycle 4 day 1, and on cycle 7 day 1. Samples came from an open-label, multicenter, first-in-human phase I dose-escalation trial of ivuxolimab. The trial enrolled adults with locally advanced or metastatic head and neck squamous cell, hepatocellular, melanoma or renal cell carcinoma. CD4+ and CD8+ T cells were sorted separately from peripheral blood before TCR sequencing. With regard to this clone: Which antigen it targets is not known. Base quality data are lacking; no much larger clone is found one base away.

This receptor was obtained from an adult with an advanced solid tumor such as melanoma, head and neck, liver or kidney cancer. The sample was CD4+ or CD8+ T cells sorted from blood, taken in a trial of the OX40 agonist ivuxolimab.

CDR3 region: CAISEVGQAGYTF. The nucleotides read TGTGCCATCAGTGAGGTGGGCCAGGCTGGCTACACCTTC. The rearranged segments are TRBV10-3 and TRBJ1-2; a confident D gene designation cannot be given. Reading from cysteine to phenylalanine, the CDR3 counts 13 amino acids. The entry retains the CDR3 DNA only, 39 bases that are in frame from base 1. The germline V gene specifies ENHRY as CDR1 and SYGVKD as CDR2. V gives up 2 bases and J gives up 7 bases, and the segment between their germline ends measures 11 bases.